The present entry profiles one T cell receptor beta chain with its context. Germline V gene lookup returns CDR1 KGHSH and CDR2 LQKENI. Deletions cut 4 bases from V and 0 bases from J, with 10 bases between. This CDR3 comprises 16 residues. The data originate from a study of blood T cell repertoires in COVID-19. Across the whole study: The origin of the acute and convalescent COVID-19 samples was the United States, Italy and Spain. T cells, B-cell-depleted T cells, or PBMCs provided the cDNA or gDNA that served as material.

Only in-frame clones appear in the TCRdb table, and some are missing; sequencing was by immunoSEQ multiplex PCR. The sample lists approximately 73,000 clones, 81% occurring once. Sequenced: peripheral blood. This TCR came from a woman aged 65 to 85 with acute or convalescent COVID-19. The chain joins TRBV18 to TRBJ1-6; D is undetermined. CDR3 DNA sequence: TGTGCCAGCTCACGAGATGGGAGCTCCTATAATTCACCCCTCCACTTT. Translation gives CASSRDGSSYNSPLHF.